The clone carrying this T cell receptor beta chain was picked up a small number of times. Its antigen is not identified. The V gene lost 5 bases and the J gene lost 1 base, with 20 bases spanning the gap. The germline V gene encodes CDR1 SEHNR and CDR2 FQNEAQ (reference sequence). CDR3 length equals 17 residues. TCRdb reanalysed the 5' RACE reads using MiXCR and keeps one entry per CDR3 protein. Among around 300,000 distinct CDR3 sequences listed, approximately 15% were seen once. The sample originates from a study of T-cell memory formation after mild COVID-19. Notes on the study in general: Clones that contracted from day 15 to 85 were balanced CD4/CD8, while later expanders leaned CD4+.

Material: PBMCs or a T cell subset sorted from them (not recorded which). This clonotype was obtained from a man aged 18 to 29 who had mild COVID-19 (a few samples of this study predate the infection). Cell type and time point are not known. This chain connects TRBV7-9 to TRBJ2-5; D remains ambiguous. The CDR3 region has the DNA TGTGCCAGCAGCCCCGGCCCAGCCAGGCCCCGCCAAGAGACCCAGTACTTC. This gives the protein CASSPGPARPRQETQYF.